This section outlines one T cell receptor beta chain sequence together with its context. Antigen: not known. This sample stems from a study of lymphopenia after photon versus proton radiotherapy. Study observations and caveats: Photon-treated patients lost naive T cells and TCR diversity; proton-treated stayed stable. Only patients who died were analyzed for survival; proton advantage is unproven. In patients who died, overall survival fell as post-nadir TCR diversity dropped more. Post-nadir diversity loss with photons came from oligoclonal expansion, particularly CD8+ Temra cells.

Assay: immunoSEQ multiplex PCR; the TCRdb copy retains only in-frame clones and omits some. The sample has 35,000 to 40,000 clones; over 65% are singletons. The CDR3 is 15 residues long. The V gene's germline CDR1 is LGHNA and CDR2 YNFKEQ. V trimming: 4 bases; J trimming: 4 bases; junction bases outside the gene matches: 6. This clonotype was obtained from a man between 50 and 59 years old with gastric cancer. The starting material was peripheral blood, obtained from a patient treated with photon-based radiotherapy. The V gene is TRBV4-2, the J gene TRBJ2-1; 8 nucleotides agree with TRBD2. CDR3 DNA sequence: TGTGCCAGCAGCCGTACTAGCGGAGTTTACAATGAGCAGTTCTTC. Amino acid sequence: CASSRTSGVYNEQFF.